This T cell receptor (beta chain) was identified during a study of PD-L1 blockade in urothelial cancer. About the research overall: Male sex and bladder-origin urothelial cancer characterized about 85% of the roughly 29 patients. Blood underwent analysis 3 weeks (second dose) and 6 weeks after treatment began. Broader study findings: Pretreatment TCR clonality in blood under the median foretold superior survival.

Time point: peripheral blood 6 weeks after treatment start. Patient disease was locally advanced or metastatic urothelial carcinoma. Germline CDR1 LNHDA, CDR2 SQIVND (reference sequence). CDR3 length equals 14 residues. V dropped 8 bases and J dropped 15; count of bases not matched to a gene: 11. TCRdb's copy holds only in-frame clones and misses some; the assay was immunoSEQ multiplex PCR. This table holds 40,000 to 55,000 clones, approximately 90% found once. Concerning this clone itself: Its specificity is not known.

The sequencing here drew on PBMCs, taken around atezolizumab (anti-PD-L1) treatment. The V call is TRBV19, the J call TRBJ2-1, with TRBD2 identical over 15 bases. This receptor was obtained from a man in his 60s with urothelial cancer. CDR3 nucleotide sequence: TGTGCCAGTCAACCCGGGACTAGCGGGGGGAGAGCGTTCTTC. It codes for CASQPGTSGGRAFF.